Below, 15 T cell receptor beta chains from the same sample are listed, as sequenced in a study of cytomegalovirus exposure and HLA in healthy donors. Sequencing used immunoSEQ multiplex PCR; TCRdb keeps in-frame clones, though not all of them. The repertoire holds some 250,000 clones, with around 89% as singletons. Sequencing used PBMCs. These receptors were taken from a woman between 18 and 29 years old in good health and CMV-seronegative.

V usage is TRBV6-5 and J usage is TRBJ1-5; 8 bases map to TRBD1. Trimming removed 5 bases from V and 7 bases from J; junction bases left unmatched: 7. The CDR3 is made up of 14 amino acids. Per germline, CDR1 MNHEY and CDR2 SVGAGI. The CDR3 reads CASSPGQGKQPQHF. For the CDR3, the DNA is TGTGCCAGCAGTCCCGGACAGGGAAAACAGCCCCAGCATTTT.

The chain combines TRBV6-6 with TRBJ1-1; D ambiguous. CDR1 MNHNY and CDR2 SVGAGI come from the germline V gene (reference sequence). V was clipped by 4 bases and J by 0 bases, with 6 bases between them. This CDR3 is 13 amino acids long. The CDR3 bases are TGTGCCAGCAGTTGGTCGGTGAACACTGAAGCTTTCTTT. Translated, it gives CASSWSVNTEAFF.

The chain combines TRBV7-2 with TRBJ2-7; 11 bases are shared with TRBD1. V lost 1 base to trimming and J lost 6 bases; unmatched junction nucleotides: 14. The length of the CDR3 is 18 residues. Germline CDR1 SGHTA, CDR2 FQGNSA. CDR3 sequence: CASSLVGLGQGASCEQYF. The CDR3 region has the DNA TGTGCCAGCAGCTTAGTAGGCCTCGGACAGGGGGCTAGTTGCGAGCAGTACTTC. Supplemented by reference TRBV7-2 and TRBJ2-7, the full variable domain reads GAGVSQSPSNKVTEKGKDVELRCDPISGHTALYWYRQSLGQGLEFLIYFQGNSAPDKSGLPSDRFSAERTGGSVSTLTIQRTQQEDSAVYLCASSLVGLGQGASCEQYFGPGTRLTVT.

The chain couples TRBV30 to TRBJ1-4; D unresolved. The CDR3 runs 11 residues. Germline assignment: CDR1 GTSNPN and CDR2 SVGIG (reference sequence). V dropped 0 bases and J dropped 7 bases, with 3 bases sitting between them. The CDR3 loop is CAWSVGEKLFF. CDR3 DNA sequence: TGTGCCTGGAGTGTCGGTGAAAAACTGTTTTTT.

The V and J genes are TRBV10-2 and TRBJ2-7; TRBD2 might be the D (5 bases). Trimming cost V 2 bases and J 1 base, with 6 bases left between them. The CDR3 runs 13 residues. From germline, CDR1 is WSHSY and CDR2 SAAADI. The CDR3: CASSEEGSYEQYV. CDR3 nucleotide sequence: TGCGCCAGCAGTGAGGAGGGATCCTACGAGCAGTACGTC.

The CDR3 protein is CASSSELDSPLHF. The CDR3 DNA reads TGTGCCAGCAGCTCCGAACTGGATTCACCCCTCCACTTT. The chain uses TRBV9 and TRBJ1-6; no firm D call. V lost 4 bases to trimming and J lost 8 bases, with 10 bases between them. The CDR3 spans 13 residues. CDR1 and CDR2 (germline): SGDLS, YYNGEE.

The chain recombines TRBV5-1 with TRBJ1-1, with no clear D. Germline V gene lookup returns CDR1 SGHRS and CDR2 YFSETQ. There are 15 residues in the CDR3. V was cut by 4 bases and J by 5 bases, with 18 bases left in between. Written as DNA, the CDR3 is TGCGCCAGCAGCCCCCATGACCCCGGGTGGACTGAAGCTTTCTTT. Translation gives CASSPHDPGWTEAFF.

This rearrangement joins TRBV10-3 to TRBJ2-7; 9 bases match TRBD1. This CDR3 is built from 13 residues. CDR1 is ENHRY and CDR2 is SYGVKD in the germline V gene. The V and J ends lost 11 bases and 7 bases, in that order; junction bases with no gene match: 12. CDR3 in amino acids: CASSWDRDGEQYF. For the CDR3, the DNA is TGTGCCTCCAGCTGGGACAGGGACGGGGAGCAGTACTTC.

The chain recombines TRBV5-5 with TRBJ1-1, with TRBD1 as a possible D gene (5 bases). Trimming took 0 bases from V and 3 from J, leaving 15 bases between them. This CDR3 region has 16 residues. CDR1 SGHKS and CDR2 YYEKEE come from the germline V gene (reference sequence). The chain's CDR3 is CASSLGHRSRDTEAFF. The CDR3 region has the DNA TGTGCCAGCAGCTTGGGACACAGGAGTAGGGACACTGAAGCTTTCTTT.

The chain joins TRBV27 to TRBJ2-3, with 7 positions matching TRBD2. V was clipped by 2 bases and J by 3 bases; unmatched bases: 2. CDR1 is MNHEY, CDR2 SMNVEV, per germline (reference sequence). The CDR3 length is 14 residues. The CDR3 coding sequence is TGTGCCAGCAGTTTAAGCGGGGCAACAGATACGCAGTATTTT. Its translation: CASSLSGATDTQYF.

This chain links TRBV5-1 with TRBJ2-1, with D maybe TRBD2 (5 bases). V was clipped by 7 bases and J by 6 bases, with 20 bases between them. The CDR3 totals 15 residues. Per germline, CDR1 SGHRS and CDR2 YFSETQ. The CDR3 is CASHSSQVRGNEQFF. The DNA of the CDR3 is TGCGCCAGCCATAGCAGCCAGGTACGGGGCAATGAGCAGTTCTTC.

This clone has only one observation. The chain joins TRBV6-5 to TRBJ1-2; 8 positions agree with TRBD1. The CDR3 runs to 13 residues. The V segment lost 6 bases and the J segment 4 bases; nucleotides outside the gene matches: 4. Germline CDR1 and CDR2: MNHEY and SVGAGI. This chain's CDR3 is CASRPGQAYGYTF. CDR3 coding DNA: TGTGCCAGCAGACCGGGACAGGCCTATGGCTACACCTTC.

The genes are TRBV7-8 and TRBJ1-1; D gene ambiguous. The CDR3 runs 18 residues. Germline assignment: CDR1 SGHVS and CDR2 FQNEAQ. Trimming took off 5 bases at V and 0 bases at J, with 22 bases between the two ends. This CDR3 is CASSQRSTEPEMNTEAFF. DNA of the CDR3: TGTGCCAGCAGCCAGAGGTCGACGGAGCCGGAAATGAACACTGAAGCTTTCTTT.

This clone was counted a single time. The rearrangement uses TRBV27 and TRBJ1-1; the D gene is possibly TRBD1 (6 bases). V lost 5 bases and J lost 3, with 13 bases in between. The germline gives CDR1 MNHEY, CDR2 SMNVEV (reference sequence). This CDR3 region has 14 residues. The CDR3 here is CASSPIQGDTEAFF. The CDR3 nucleotides are TGTGCCAGCAGTCCTATACAGGGTGACACTGAAGCTTTCTTT.

The chain couples TRBV27 to TRBJ1-1, with D tentatively TRBD1 (5 bases). V was shortened by 3 bases and J by 4 bases, with 12 bases between the two germline ends. This CDR3 spans 14 amino acids. The germline V gene has CDR1 MNHEY and CDR2 SMNVEV (reference sequence). Here the CDR3 reads CASSFSQVSTEAFF. CDR3 nucleotides: TGTGCCAGCAGTTTTTCACAGGTGAGCACTGAAGCTTTCTTT.